Presented here are 16 T cell receptor beta chains from one specimen sequenced in a study of Tregs in tolerant kidney transplant recipients. Data came from immunoSEQ multiplex PCR; TCRdb stores just in-frame clones and leaves some out. The data show some 55,000 clones, with around 83% seen just once and 4.5% to 6.5% held by the top ten. The specimen sequenced was CD4+ T cells from blood. Receptors originate from a human donor in good health.

This rearrangement joins TRBV4-3 to TRBJ2-1, with D maybe TRBD2 (5 bases). The V gene's germline CDR1 is LGHNA and CDR2 YSLEER. Deletions cut 1 base from V and 5 bases from J, with 12 bases between. This CDR3 comprises 15 residues. The chain's CDR3 is CASSQAKRRNNEQFF. The CDR3 DNA follows: TGCGCCAGCAGCCAAGCTAAGCGGCGAAACAATGAGCAGTTCTTC.

This clone appeared once. The chain recombines TRBV5-6 with TRBJ2-7, with D tentatively TRBD2 (5 bases). This CDR3 spans 12 amino acids. Looked up from germline, CDR1 is SGHDT and CDR2 is YYEEEE. Trimming shortened V by 4 bases and J by 3 bases, and 8 bases separated the two germline ends. CDR3 nucleotide sequence: TGTGCCAGCAGCCAGGACTTCTACGAGCAGTACTTC. Translating gives CASSQDFYEQYF. The whole variable domain, remainder taken from reference TRBV5-6 and TRBJ2-7, is DAGVTQSPTHLIKTRGQQVTLRCSPKSGHDTVSWYQQALGQGPQFIFQYYEEEERQRGNFPDRFSGHQFPNYSSELNVNALLLGDSALYLCASSQDFYEQYFGPGTRLTVT.

This chain connects TRBV29-1 to TRBJ2-1; 7 nucleotides match TRBD2. The CDR3 runs to 13 residues. Unmatched junction bases numbered 3, after V lost 4 bases and J lost 3 bases. The V gene's germline CDR1 is SQVTM and CDR2 ANQGSEA. The CDR3 here is CSVVGGSYNEQFF. Written as DNA, the CDR3 is TGCAGCGTTGTAGGCGGGAGCTACAATGAGCAGTTCTTC.

This clone appeared a single time. V gene TRBV7-9 combines with J gene TRBJ2-2, with 11 positions matching TRBD2. J gave up 6 bases and V 4 bases, and 13 bases lay outside the gene matches. Per germline, CDR1 SEHNR and CDR2 FQNEAQ (reference sequence). This CDR3 region has 18 residues. CDR3 in amino acids: CASSSDLIAGGQAGELFF. CDR3 DNA: TGTGCCAGCAGCTCCGACTTAATAGCGGGAGGGCAGGCCGGGGAGCTGTTTTTT.

The rearrangement links TRBV18 to TRBJ2-1; 14 bases match TRBD2. Trimming removed 6 bases from V and 11 bases from J; junction bases left unmatched: 18. The CDR3 has 18 residues. The germline V gene has CDR1 KGHSH and CDR2 LQKENI. CDR3 nucleotides: TGTGCCAGCTCCCAACCCGGGACTAGCGGGAGTTCGGGGTTGCAGCAGTTCTTC. Its protein is CASSQPGTSGSSGLQQFF.

The chain employs TRBV5-5 and TRBJ2-1; the D gene could be TRBD1 or TRBD2 (7 bases each). The CDR3 has 17 residues. Germline CDR1 SGHKS, CDR2 YYEKEE (reference sequence). Trimming stripped 2 bases from V and 2 bases from J, with 17 bases between. The CDR3 spells CASSFTLQGTTYNEQFF. CDR3 coding DNA: TGTGCCAGCAGCTTCACCCTACAGGGGACTACCTACAATGAGCAGTTCTTC.

The chain carries TRBV18 and TRBJ1-2; weak D call: TRBD1 (5 bases). The V gene lost 6 bases and the J gene lost 8 bases, with 16 bases spanning the gap. Germline CDR1 KGHSH, CDR2 LQKENI. The CDR3 is 13 amino acids. CDR3 protein: CASSLGGVDGYTF. CDR3 DNA: TGTGCCAGCTCTCTCGGGGGGGTCGACGGCTACACCTTC.

V usage is TRBV2 and J usage is TRBJ2-2, with 8 bases aligning to TRBD1. CDR1 and CDR2 from the germline V gene are SNHLY and FYNNEI. The junction had 8 bases not matched to a gene; V was cut back by 6 bases and J by 5 bases. The CDR3 runs to 15 residues. CDR3 amino acids: CASSPGGLGTGELFF. DNA for the CDR3: TGTGCCAGCAGCCCAGGGGGCTTGGGGACCGGGGAGCTGTTTTTT.

This clone occurred once. The J gene is TRBJ2-2, the V gene TRBV11-2; 7 nucleotides agree with TRBD2. Germline V gene lookup returns CDR1 SGHAT and CDR2 FQNNGV. CDR3 length equals 15 residues. V was clipped by 1 base and J by 7 bases; unmatched bases: 6. Here the CDR3 DNA reads TGTGCCAGCAGCTTAGCTGGTAGCGGGCTCGGGGAGCTGTTTTTT. Translated: CASSLAGSGLGELFF.

This chain uses TRBV11-3 with TRBJ2-5, with 12 bases matching TRBD2. Trimming removed 5 bases from V and 5 bases from J; junction bases left unmatched: 9. CDR1 is SGHNT, CDR2 YENEEA, per germline. The CDR3 loop spans 16 amino acids. CDR3 in DNA: TGTGCCAGCAGCCGACTCGGGACTAGCGGGCGCGAGACCCAGTACTTC. Its protein is CASSRLGTSGRETQYF.

The rearrangement joins TRBV6-1 to TRBJ1-6; D gene uncertain. CDR1 is MNHNS, CDR2 SASEGT, per germline. Trimming removed 10 bases at V and 7 bases at J, with 20 bases between. CDR3 size: 15 residues. The DNA for the CDR3 is TGTGCCACCACCGCTACGGGAGTGACGAATTCACCCCTCCACTTT. Translated: CATTATGVTNSPLHF.

This sequence joins TRBV5-1 and TRBJ2-7; D might be TRBD1 (5 bases). Germline V lookup: CDR1 SGHRS, CDR2 YFSETQ. This CDR3 spans 15 amino acids. Deletions cut 4 bases from V and 7 bases from J, with 21 bases between. In DNA, the CDR3 is TGCGCCAGCAGCCGGGTGAGTGGGGCTCTTCGGGAGCAGTACTTC. It encodes CASSRVSGALREQYF.

V and J are TRBV10-3 and TRBJ2-1; the D gene is possibly TRBD2 (6 bases). The CDR3 consists of 17 residues. With 3 bases removed from V and 2 bases from J, the gap between germline ends came to 17 bases. The germline gives CDR1 ENHRY, CDR2 SYGVKD. The CDR3 DNA reads TGTGCCATCAGTGACGGAGCACGCGGGAACCCCTACAATGAGCAGTTCTTC. Translated, it gives CAISDGARGNPYNEQFF.

This sequence joins TRBV5-1 and TRBJ2-2; 13 positions agree with TRBD2. This CDR3 contains 18 residues. J was trimmed by 0 bases and V by 0 bases; bases with no gene match: 2. Germline CDR1 and CDR2: SGHRS and YFSETQ. The CDR3 nucleotides are TGCGCCAGCAGCTTGGGAGGGACTAGCGGGACGAACACCGGGGAGCTGTTTTTT. Residues: CASSLGGTSGTNTGELFF.

In DNA form, the CDR3 reads TGTGCCAGTAGTTCCGGTAGCGGGAGTTTGAATGAGCAGTTCTTC. Translated: CASSSGSGSLNEQFF. V is TRBV19 and J is TRBJ2-1, with 9 bases identical to TRBD2. Trimming removed 5 bases from V and 7 bases from J; junction bases left unmatched: 9. The CDR3 sequence is 15 residues long. Germline lookup yields CDR1 LNHDA and CDR2 SQIVND (reference sequence).

This rearrangement joins TRBV2 to TRBJ2-5; D is undetermined. Germline V gene lookup returns CDR1 SNHLY and CDR2 FYNNEI. The CDR3 length is 13 residues. Trimming cost V 7 bases and J 3 bases, with 12 bases left between them. The CDR3: CASNQHSEETQYF. The CDR3 DNA follows: TGTGCCAGCAACCAGCATTCGGAAGAGACCCAGTACTTC.